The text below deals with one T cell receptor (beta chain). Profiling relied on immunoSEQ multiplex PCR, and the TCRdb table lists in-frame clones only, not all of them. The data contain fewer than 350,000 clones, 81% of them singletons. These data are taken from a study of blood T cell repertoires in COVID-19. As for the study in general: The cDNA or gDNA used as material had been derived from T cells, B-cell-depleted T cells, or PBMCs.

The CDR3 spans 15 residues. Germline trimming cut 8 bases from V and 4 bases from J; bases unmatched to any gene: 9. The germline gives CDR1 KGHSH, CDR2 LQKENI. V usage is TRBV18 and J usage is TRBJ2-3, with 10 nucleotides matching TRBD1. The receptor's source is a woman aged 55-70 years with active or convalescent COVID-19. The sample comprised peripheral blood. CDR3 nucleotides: TGTGCCAGCACCCCCGGGACAGGGGCCCCAGATACGCAGTATTTT. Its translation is CASTPGTGAPDTQYF.